These 5 T cell receptor beta chains came from one sample sequenced in a study of graft-versus-host responses after intestinal transplantation. Clones were read by immunoSEQ multiplex PCR, and TCRdb kept only the in-frame ones, dropping some. Of under 30,000 clones in the sample, more than 90% were seen once. The source material was PBMCs, sampled roughly 32 days after intestinal transplant. The receptors were gathered from a human patient who received an intestinal transplant, so some T cells may come from the graft donor.

V and J are TRBV2 and TRBJ2-5; 14 positions agree with TRBD2. CDR3 length: 16 amino acids. The V segment lost 4 bases and the J segment 3 bases; nucleotides outside the gene matches: 4. Germline CDR1 and CDR2: SNHLY and FYNNEI. CDR3 residues: CASSVPTSGGEETQYF. The CDR3 bases are TGTGCCAGCAGTGTCCCGACTAGCGGGGGGGAAGAGACCCAGTACTTC.

V gene TRBV30 combines with J gene TRBJ2-1, with TRBD2 identical over 13 bases. Germline values: CDR1 GTSNPN, CDR2 SVGIG (reference sequence). Losses at the gene ends were 7 bases for V and 7 bases for J; bases not matched to a gene: 1. The CDR3 loop spans 12 amino acids. The CDR3 DNA follows: TGTGCCTTGGGACTAGCGGGGAATGAGCAGTTCTTC. This codes for CALGLAGNEQFF.

The chain recombines TRBV25-1 with TRBJ1-2, with a possible D match to TRBD1 (5 bases). The CDR3 is made up of 15 amino acids. Per germline, CDR1 MGHDK and CDR2 SYGVNS. Trimming cost V 1 base and J 4 bases, with 13 bases left between them. CDR3 in DNA: TGTGCCAGCAGTGAATCCCCCTCCGACAGCTATGGCTACACCTTC. It is translated as CASSESPSDSYGYTF.

The rearrangement joins TRBV18 to TRBJ1-1; a weak D match, TRBD1 (6 bases). Germline V lookup: CDR1 KGHSH, CDR2 LQKENI. The CDR3 is 14 amino acids. Trimming took 3 bases from V and 1 from J, leaving 9 bases between them. Here the CDR3 reads CASSPRGGNTEAFF. In DNA form, the CDR3 reads TGTGCCAGCTCACCTAGGGGGGGGAACACTGAAGCTTTCTTT.

The chain uses TRBV5-5 and TRBJ1-4; D unresolved. Trimming stripped 0 bases from V and 7 bases from J, with 4 bases between. This CDR3 has 12 residues. Germline V lookup: CDR1 SGHKS, CDR2 YYEKEE (reference sequence). The CDR3 loop reads CASSLDREKLFF. The CDR3 DNA reads TGTGCCAGCAGCTTGGATCGTGAAAAACTGTTTTTT. Filled out from reference TRBV5-5 and TRBJ1-4, the complete variable domain reads DAGVTQSPTHLIKTRGQQVTLRCSPISGHKSVSWYQQVLGQGPQFIFQYYEKEERGRGNFPDRFSARQFPNYSSELNVNALLLGDSALYLCASSLDREKLFFGSGTQLSVL.